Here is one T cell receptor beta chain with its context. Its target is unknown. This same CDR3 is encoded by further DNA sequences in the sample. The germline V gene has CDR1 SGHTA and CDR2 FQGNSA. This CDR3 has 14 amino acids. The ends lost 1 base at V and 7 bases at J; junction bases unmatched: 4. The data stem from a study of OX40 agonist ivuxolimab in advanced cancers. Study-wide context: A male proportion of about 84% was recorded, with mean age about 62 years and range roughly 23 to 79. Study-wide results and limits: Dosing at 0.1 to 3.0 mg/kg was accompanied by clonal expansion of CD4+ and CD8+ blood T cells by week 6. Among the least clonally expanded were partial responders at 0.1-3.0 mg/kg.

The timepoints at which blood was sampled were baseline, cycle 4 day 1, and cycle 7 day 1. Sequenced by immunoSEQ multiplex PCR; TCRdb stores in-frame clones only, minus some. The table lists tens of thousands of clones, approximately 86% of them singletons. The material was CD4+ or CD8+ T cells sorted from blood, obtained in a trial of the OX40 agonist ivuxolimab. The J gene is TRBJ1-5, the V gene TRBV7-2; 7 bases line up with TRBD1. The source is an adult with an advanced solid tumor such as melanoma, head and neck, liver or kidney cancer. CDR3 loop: CASSLVQGGQPQHF. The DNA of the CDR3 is TGTGCCAGCAGCTTAGTTCAGGGGGGACAGCCCCAGCATTTT.